The 26 T cell receptor beta chains given below trace back to one sample, sequenced in a study of OX40 agonist ivuxolimab in advanced cancers. The library was obtained by the immunoSEQ multiplex PCR assay. TCRdb took over this immuneACCESS table, retaining in-frame rearrangements with V and J assigned. Such tables are incomplete; in checked studies, under half of the missing clones stem from an unresolved V gene, and the remainder is unexplained. A total of 65,000 to 85,000 clones appear in this sample, about 88% of them only once. The top ten clonotypes cover 2% to 3% of the sample. The source was CD4+ or CD8+ T cells sorted from blood, collected in a trial of the OX40 agonist ivuxolimab. These receptors came from an adult with an advanced solid tumor such as melanoma, head and neck, liver or kidney cancer.

The chain employs TRBV7-3 and TRBJ2-5; D is ambiguous. Germline CDR1 is SGHTA and CDR2 is FQGTGA. CDR3 length: 13 residues. V lost 5 bases to trimming and J lost 4 bases, with 11 bases between them. CDR3 in amino acids: CASSRSWTETQYF. DNA of the CDR3: TGTGCCAGCAGCCGATCCTGGACAGAGACCCAGTACTTC.

The chain is built from TRBV14 and TRBJ1-2, with a tentative D call TRBD1 (5 bases). Germline values: CDR1 SGHDN, CDR2 FVKESK. V lost 1 base, J lost 4 bases, and 10 bases lay in between. The CDR3 consists of 14 residues. The CDR3 coding sequence is TGTGCCAGCAGCCAAGTAGGACAACTCTATGGCTACACCTTC. Protein sequence: CASSQVGQLYGYTF.

The rearrangement links TRBV2 to TRBJ2-7; D is undetermined. CDR3 size: 14 residues. Trimming stripped 6 bases from V and 2 bases from J, with 14 bases between. The V gene's germline CDR1 is SNHLY and CDR2 FYNNEI. The CDR3 region is CASRELDLTYEQYF. The CDR3 DNA follows: TGTGCCAGCAGGGAATTGGACCTAACCTACGAGCAGTACTTC.

Points on this clone: Other DNA sequences from this sample encode an identical CDR3 as well. The chain recombines TRBV11-2 with TRBJ1-2; D call uncertain. The germline gives CDR1 SGHAT, CDR2 FQNNGV. This CDR3 has 13 amino acids. V was pared by 2 bases and J by 4 bases, with 8 bases between. The CDR3 nucleotides are TGTGCCAGCAGCTTATCAGGCTCCTATGGCTACACCTTC. Its protein product is CASSLSGSYGYTF. Supplemented by reference TRBV11-2 and TRBJ1-2, the full variable domain reads EAGVAQSPRYKIIEKRQSVAFWCNPISGHATLYWYQQILGQGPKLLIQFQNNGVVDDSQLPKDRFSAERLKGVDSTLKIQPAKLEDSAVYLCASSLSGSYGYTFGSGTRLTVV.

CDR3 bases: TGTGCCAGCAGCTCGGGACTAGCGGGGGGCGGGTATGAGCAGTTCTTC. Protein sequence: CASSSGLAGGGYEQFF. The chain links TRBV7-2 to TRBJ2-1; 15 bases match TRBD2. CDR3 size: 16 residues. Unmatched junction bases numbered 6, after V lost 4 bases and J lost 8 bases. Germline V lookup: CDR1 SGHTA, CDR2 FQGNSA.

The chain joins TRBV7-9 to TRBJ2-3; 9 positions match TRBD2. This CDR3 is 16 amino acids long. Per germline, CDR1 SEHNR and CDR2 FQNEAQ (reference sequence). The J segment lost 3 bases and the V segment lost 5 bases, leaving 9 bases of the junction unmatched. The CDR3 loop is CASSPGTSPFTDTQYF. In nucleotides, the CDR3 is TGTGCCAGCAGCCCCGGGACTAGCCCCTTTACAGATACGCAGTATTTT.

The rearrangement uses TRBV18 and TRBJ2-1; TRBD2 aligns across 10 bases. The CDR3 is 12 residues long. The V segment lost 6 bases and the J segment 10 bases; nucleotides outside the gene matches: 3. Germline-derived CDR1 and CDR2 are KGHSH and LQKENI. The CDR3 sequence: CASSQTSGEQFF. CDR3 bases: TGTGCCAGCTCTCAGACTAGCGGGGAGCAGTTCTTC.

This sequence joins TRBV28 and TRBJ1-1, with D possibly matching TRBD1 (6 bases). The CDR3 length is 14 residues. V lost 7 bases and J lost 6, with 18 bases in between. Per the germline V gene, CDR1 is MDHEN and CDR2 is SYDVKM. The CDR3 nucleotides read TGTGCCAGCAAAACAGCACAGGGACGGGCTGAAGCTTTCTTT. Translated, it gives CASKTAQGRAEAFF.

The rearrangement joins TRBV28 to TRBJ1-5, with D perhaps TRBD1 (5 bases). Germline V lookup: CDR1 MDHEN, CDR2 SYDVKM. The ends were cut back, 7 bases at V and 5 bases at J, with 15 bases in the middle. There are 14 residues in the CDR3. The CDR3, as DNA: TGTGCCAGCACCCGTGGGGGGACCGATCAGCCCCAGCATTTT. Its protein product is CASTRGGTDQPQHF. Together with reference TRBV28 and TRBJ1-5, the CDR3 gives the full variable domain: DVKVTQSSRYLVKRTGEKVFLECVQDMDHENMFWYRQDPGLGLRLIYFSYDVKMKEKGDIPEGYSVSREKKERFSLILESASTNQTSMYLCASTRGGTDQPQHFGDGTRLSIL.

V usage is TRBV27 and J usage is TRBJ2-5; 7 positions agree with TRBD2. CDR1 is MNHEY and CDR2 is SMNVEV in the germline V gene (reference sequence). Losses at the gene ends were 4 bases for V and 1 base for J; bases not matched to a gene: 6. The CDR3 runs 15 residues. CDR3 bases: TGTGCCAGCAGTTCTCTGGGGGGGACCCAAGAGACCCAGTACTTC. Amino acids: CASSSLGGTQETQYF.

This clone was picked up a small number of times. The CDR3 region has the DNA TGTGCCAGCAGCCAAGAGAACGGGAACTACGAGCAGTACGTC. It specifies CASSQENGNYEQYV. The chain is built from TRBV4-2 and TRBJ2-7; D is possibly TRBD2 (5 bases). V shed 0 bases and J shed 3 bases, with 9 bases lying between them. CDR1 and CDR2 (germline): LGHNA, YNFKEQ. This CDR3 is built from 14 residues.

The chain has TRBV6-1 and TRBJ1-4; D is possibly TRBD1 (5 bases). The CDR3 consists of 14 residues. Germline values: CDR1 MNHNS, CDR2 SASEGT. V lost 6 bases, J lost 5 bases, and 13 bases lay in between. The CDR3 region is CASRSREANEKLFF. In DNA, the CDR3 is TGTGCCAGCAGAAGCAGGGAGGCAAATGAAAAACTGTTTTTT.

The chain employs TRBV4-2 and TRBJ1-5, with D perhaps matching TRBD1 (5 bases). This CDR3 comprises 19 residues. CDR1 is LGHNA and CDR2 is YNFKEQ in the germline V gene. V dropped 4 bases and J dropped 0 bases, with 22 bases sitting between them. The CDR3 nucleotides are TGTGCCAGCAGCCCCACTCTCGGATCTGGGGCCACTAGCAATCAGCCCCAGCATTTT. This encodes CASSPTLGSGATSNQPQHF.

The genes are TRBV5-1 and TRBJ2-1; 8 bases agree with TRBD2. The ends lost 6 bases at V and 5 bases at J; junction bases unmatched: 4. Germline V gives CDR1 SGHRS, CDR2 YFSETQ. CDR3 size: 13 residues. The CDR3 DNA is TGCGCCAGCAAGGATAGCGGGGACAATGAGCAGTTCTTC. This encodes CASKDSGDNEQFF.

The genes are TRBV11-2 and TRBJ2-5; D possibly corresponds to TRBD1 (6 bases). This CDR3 comprises 16 residues. V shed 5 bases and J shed 2 bases, with 18 bases lying between them. Germline CDR1 and CDR2: SGHAT and FQNNGV. CDR3 loop: CASSNYRVPQQETQYF. In DNA, the CDR3 is TGTGCCAGCAGCAATTACAGGGTCCCTCAACAAGAGACCCAGTACTTC.

The rearrangement uses TRBV7-8 and TRBJ1-6; D is perhaps TRBD1 (5 bases). The length of the CDR3 is 14 residues. CDR1 and CDR2 from the germline V gene are SGHVS and FQNEAQ. The V gene lost 2 bases and the J gene lost 7 bases, with 9 bases spanning the gap. The DNA for the CDR3 is TGTGCCAGCAGCTTAAGGCAGGGAAATTCACCCCTCCACTTT. Encoded protein: CASSLRQGNSPLHF.

The rearrangement uses TRBV7-9 and TRBJ2-2; maybe TRBD1 (5 bases). Germline CDR1 is SEHNR and CDR2 is FQNEAQ (reference sequence). This CDR3 spans 16 amino acids. Trimming removed 3 bases from V and 0 bases from J, with 11 bases in between. The CDR3 region is CASSFIRVTNTGELFF. CDR3 sequence (DNA): TGTGCCAGCAGCTTTATCAGGGTAACGAACACCGGGGAGCTGTTTTTT.

This chain links TRBV5-5 with TRBJ2-5; no firm D call. Germline CDR1 SGHKS, CDR2 YYEKEE (reference sequence). CDR3 size: 13 residues. V was pared by 1 base and J by 3 bases, with 7 bases between. CDR3 sequence reads: CASSLRPEETQYF. CDR3 coding DNA: TGTGCCAGCAGCTTGCGACCTGAAGAGACCCAGTACTTC. The full variable domain, completed using reference TRBV5-5 and TRBJ2-5, is DAGVTQSPTHLIKTRGQQVTLRCSPISGHKSVSWYQQVLGQGPQFIFQYYEKEERGRGNFPDRFSARQFPNYSSELNVNALLLGDSALYLCASSLRPEETQYFGPGTRLLVL.

This chain connects TRBV2 to TRBJ2-5, with 7 bases identical to TRBD1. V shed 8 bases, J shed 5 bases, and the junction held 14 bases outside the gene matches. Germline V gene data show CDR1 as SNHLY and CDR2 as FYNNEI. The CDR3 is 15 residues long. The CDR3 is CASSNRGRKSETQYF. In nucleotides, the CDR3 is TGTGCCAGCTCGAACAGGGGTCGCAAGTCGGAGACCCAGTACTTC.

The rearrangement uses TRBV4-1 and TRBJ1-2; no clear D. The V and J ends lost 4 bases and 2 bases respectively, with 20 bases between them. Germline values: CDR1 MGHRA, CDR2 YSYEKL. This CDR3 is 17 amino acids long. The CDR3 bases are TGCGCCAGCAGCCCGAAGGACCGCCAGAGCGCAAACTATGGCTACACCTTC. It translates to CASSPKDRQSANYGYTF.

The rearrangement joins TRBV7-3 to TRBJ1-2; perhaps TRBD1 as D (6 bases). The germline V and J ends were trimmed by 1 base and 3 bases, with 15 bases remaining between them. This CDR3 is 16 amino acids long. Per the germline V gene, CDR1 is SGHTA and CDR2 is FQGTGA. CDR3 nucleotide sequence: TGTGCCAGCAGCTTAAAAAGCCCGGGACACTACTATGGCTACACCTTC. This encodes CASSLKSPGHYYGYTF.

The J gene is TRBJ2-1, the V gene TRBV11-2; TRBD2 matches 10 bases. Germline CDR1 SGHAT, CDR2 FQNNGV. The CDR3 sequence is 16 residues long. The J segment lost 4 bases and the V segment lost 1 base, leaving 4 bases of the junction unmatched. The CDR3 spells CASSLVIAGGYNEQFF. The CDR3 region has the DNA TGTGCCAGCAGCTTAGTAATAGCGGGGGGATACAATGAGCAGTTCTTC.

This clone was counted a few times. The chain combines TRBV7-9 with TRBJ1-6; D is uncertain. Germline V gene data show CDR1 as SEHNR and CDR2 as FQNEAQ (reference sequence). This CDR3 contains 13 residues. V lost 1 base and J lost 10, with 8 bases in between. Written as DNA, the CDR3 is TGTGCCAGCAGCTTAGGAGGGTGGTCACCCCTCCACTTT. Translating it yields CASSLGGWSPLHF. Drawing the rest from reference TRBV7-9 and TRBJ1-6, the complete variable domain is DTGVSQNPRHKITKRGQNVTFRCDPISEHNRLYWYRQTLGQGPEFLTYFQNEAQLEKSRLLSDRFSAERPKGSFSTLEIQRTEQGDSAMYLCASSLGGWSPLHFGNGTRLTVT.

The chain couples TRBV27 to TRBJ1-1; a weak D match, TRBD1 (5 bases). Trimming took off 3 bases at V and 5 bases at J, with 16 bases between the two ends. In germline, CDR1 is MNHEY, CDR2 SMNVEV (reference sequence). CDR3 length: 15 residues. The CDR3 coding sequence is TGTGCCAGCAGTTTCGGAGCGGGGGGAGGAACTGAAGCTTTCTTT. This encodes CASSFGAGGGTEAFF.

Only one count was recorded for this clone. CDR3 in amino acids: CASSQDRDRGATDTQYF. CDR3 bases: TGTGCCAGCAGCCAAGACCGGGACAGGGGAGCCACAGATACGCAGTATTTT. The chain links TRBV4-2 to TRBJ2-3, with 10 positions matching TRBD1. The CDR3 is 17 amino acids. Trimming at V came to 0 bases and at J to 2 bases, leaving 5 bases not matched to a gene. Germline values: CDR1 LGHNA, CDR2 YNFKEQ.

The rearrangement uses TRBV19 and TRBJ2-2; no definite D call. This CDR3 contains 14 residues. V lost 7 bases to trimming and J lost 3 bases, with 12 bases between them. The germline V gene encodes CDR1 LNHDA and CDR2 SQIVND (reference sequence). CDR3 amino acids: CASTRISDTGELFF. The CDR3 region has the DNA TGTGCCAGTACGAGAATTTCGGACACCGGGGAGCTGTTTTTT.